These 14 T cell receptor beta chains were sequenced from one sample in a study of T cell changes during pregnancy in multiple sclerosis. The data were produced by immunoSEQ multiplex PCR, yet TCRdb's version contains in-frame clones alone and is incomplete. The sample records over 45,000 clones, approximately 89% being singletons. The specimen was peripheral blood, collected after pregnancy. The receptors originated from a female donor with multiple sclerosis, enrolled in a pregnancy study.

This clone appeared a few times. The J gene is TRBJ2-2, the V gene TRBV18; D is ambiguous. V gave up 4 bases and J gave up 6 bases, with 9 bases separating them. CDR1 KGHSH and CDR2 LQKENI come from the germline V gene. There are 13 residues in the CDR3. The CDR3 region has the DNA TGTGCCAGCTCACACGACATGTCCGGGGAGCTGTTTTTT. Translating gives CASSHDMSGELFF.

The chain joins TRBV7-9 to TRBJ1-4, with D possibly matching TRBD1 (6 bases). The CDR3 extends over 11 amino acids. The V gene lost 4 bases and the J gene lost 11 bases, with 8 bases spanning the gap. Germline loops: CDR1 SEHNR, CDR2 FQNEAQ (reference sequence). The CDR3 coding sequence is TGTGCCAGCAGCTCGGGACACAAACTGTTTTTT. This sequence encodes CASSSGHKLFF.

The chain uses TRBV5-1 and TRBJ2-5; 9 nucleotides line up with TRBD2. Germline loops: CDR1 SGHRS, CDR2 YFSETQ. V lost 3 bases to trimming and J lost 0 bases; unmatched junction nucleotides: 9. The CDR3 loop spans 17 amino acids. In DNA, the CDR3 is TGCGCCAGCAGCTCCCGGTGGGTAGCGGGGGACCAAGAGACCCAGTACTTC. Amino acids: CASSSRWVAGDQETQYF.

The CDR3: CASSLTGVTDTQYF. The CDR3 region has the DNA TGCGCCAGCAGCTTGACAGGGGTCACAGATACGCAGTATTTT. The chain is built from TRBV5-1 and TRBJ2-3; 7 positions match TRBD1. V lost 1 base and J lost 2; bases outside the gene matches: 1. This CDR3 spans 14 amino acids. CDR1 and CDR2 from the germline V gene are SGHRS and YFSETQ.

The V and J genes are TRBV6-5 and TRBJ2-5; D is perhaps TRBD2 (6 bases). This CDR3 contains 16 residues. Germline CDR1 reads MNHEY; CDR2 reads SVGAGI. Trimming removed 3 bases from V and 4 bases from J, with 18 bases in between. This CDR3 reads CASSYIALGGSETQYF. The DNA of the CDR3 is TGTGCCAGCAGTTATATAGCGTTGGGGGGATCAGAGACCCAGTACTTC.

V gene TRBV2 combines with J gene TRBJ1-2; D possibly corresponds to TRBD1 (6 bases). The V end was cut by 5 bases, the J end by 2 bases, with 9 bases between. The CDR3 length is 13 residues. Germline V lookup: CDR1 SNHLY, CDR2 FYNNEI. The CDR3 protein is CASSQGFNYGYTF. For the CDR3, the DNA is TGTGCCAGCAGTCAGGGGTTCAACTATGGCTACACCTTC. Full variable domain (remainder filled in from reference TRBV2 and TRBJ1-2): EPEVTQTPSHQVTQMGQEVILRCVPISNHLYFYWYRQILGQKVEFLVSFYNNEISEKSEIFDDQFSVERPDGSNFTLKIRSTKLEDSAMYFCASSQGFNYGYTFGSGTRLTVV.

The chain combines TRBV10-3 with TRBJ2-3; 9 bases agree with TRBD2. The CDR3 sequence is 14 residues long. Trimming removed 9 bases from V and 5 bases from J; junction bases left unmatched: 9. Germline CDR1 reads ENHRY; CDR2 reads SYGVKD. CDR3 loop: CAIRAGGAGDTQYF. The DNA of the CDR3 is TGTGCCATACGCGCGGGGGGGGCTGGAGATACGCAGTATTTT.

The chain carries TRBV7-9 and TRBJ1-6; D gene unclear. From germline, CDR1 is SEHNR and CDR2 FQNEAQ (reference sequence). V gave up 1 base and J gave up 13 bases, with 5 bases separating them. The CDR3 covers 11 residues. This chain's CDR3 is CASSLVPPLHF. The CDR3 nucleotides read TGTGCCAGCAGCTTAGTTCCTCCCCTCCACTTT.

This chain connects TRBV5-1 to TRBJ2-1, with 11 nucleotides matching TRBD2. The CDR3 runs to 15 residues. Germline V gene sequence: CDR1 SGHRS, CDR2 YFSETQ. The J segment lost 6 bases and the V segment lost 2 bases, leaving 4 bases of the junction unmatched. CDR3 nucleotides: TGCGCCAGCAGCTTCCTAGCGGGGGGATCCAATGAGCAGTTCTTC. The encoded protein is CASSFLAGGSNEQFF.

The V gene is TRBV6-6, the J gene TRBJ1-2; a possible D gene is TRBD1 (5 bases). The V gene's germline CDR1 is MNHNY and CDR2 SVGAGI (reference sequence). The CDR3 runs to 11 residues. V gave up 6 bases and J gave up 6 bases, with 8 bases separating them. As DNA, the CDR3 is TGTGCCAGCAGGGGAGGGGATGGCTACACCTTC. Residues: CASRGGDGYTF.

The CDR3 protein is CASSQDWRINYGYTF. The CDR3 nucleotides are TGCGCCAGCAGCCAAGATTGGCGGATTAACTATGGCTACACCTTC. V and J are TRBV4-3 and TRBJ1-2; the D is unclear. The germline V and J ends were trimmed by 0 bases and 1 base, with 9 bases remaining between them. Germline V gives CDR1 LGHNA, CDR2 YSLEER. This CDR3 region has 15 residues.

This rearrangement joins TRBV5-1 to TRBJ1-1, with D uncertain. Trimming removed 4 bases from V and 1 base from J, with 5 bases in between. The germline V gene encodes CDR1 SGHRS and CDR2 YFSETQ. This CDR3 has 12 residues. CDR3 region: CASSEQNTEAFF. The CDR3 region has the DNA TGCGCCAGCAGCGAGCAGAACACTGAAGCTTTCTTT.

The chain links TRBV9 to TRBJ1-2; 7 bases match TRBD1. The CDR3 contains 13 residues. The V gene's germline CDR1 is SGDLS and CDR2 YYNGEE. The trim removed 6 bases at V and 2 bases at J, leaving 4 bases unmatched. The CDR3 DNA follows: TGTGCCAGCACGCGGGACAGCAACTATGGCTACACCTTC. Translated: CASTRDSNYGYTF.

The chain is built from TRBV28 and TRBJ2-5; perhaps TRBD1 as D (6 bases). Germline V gene data show CDR1 as MDHEN and CDR2 as SYDVKM. The CDR3 totals 16 residues. V lost 2 bases and J 4 bases, leaving 17 bases between the germline ends. CDR3 DNA sequence: TGTGCCAGCAGTTTACGAACAGGGTATTCGGGAGAGACCCAGTACTTC. Translated, it gives CASSLRTGYSGETQYF.